The clone carrying this TCR beta chain has a single count. Its cognate antigen is unknown. The data were taken from a study of T cell responses to AZD1222 COVID-19 vaccine. Overall study findings and caveats: Targeting of unmutated variant regions was reportedly seen in nearly half of spike-specific TCRs.

Some clones are missing from TCRdb's copy, which holds only in-frame ones; the method was immunoSEQ multiplex PCR. The data contain under 200,000 clones, around nine tenths of them seen just once; the ten biggest clones take up roughly 1.1%. Trimming took off 0 bases at V and 12 bases at J, with 11 bases between the two ends. The germline CDR1 and CDR2 sequences are LGHDT and YNNKEL (reference sequence). The CDR3 contains 13 residues. The chain employs TRBV3-1 (or the pseudogene TRBV3-2) and TRBJ1-4; no clear D gene. This TCR derives from an adult who received the AZD1222 COVID-19 vaccine. The sequenced sample was peripheral blood, obtained 28 days after the second AZD1222 dose. Here the CDR3 DNA reads TGTGCCAGCAGCCAAGAACGCCGGAGTGAACTGTTTTTT. This codes for CASSQERRSELFF.